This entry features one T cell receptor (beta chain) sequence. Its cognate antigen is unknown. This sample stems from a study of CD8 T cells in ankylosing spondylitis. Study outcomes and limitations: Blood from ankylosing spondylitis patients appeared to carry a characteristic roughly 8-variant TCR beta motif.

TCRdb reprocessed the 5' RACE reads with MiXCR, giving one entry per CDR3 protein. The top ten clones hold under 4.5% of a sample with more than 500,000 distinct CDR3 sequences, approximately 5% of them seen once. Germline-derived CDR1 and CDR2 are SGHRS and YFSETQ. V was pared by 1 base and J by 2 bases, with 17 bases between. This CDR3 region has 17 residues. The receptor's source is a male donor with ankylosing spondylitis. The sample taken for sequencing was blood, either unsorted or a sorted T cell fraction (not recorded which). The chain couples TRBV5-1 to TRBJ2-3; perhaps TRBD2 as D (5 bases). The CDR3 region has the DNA TGCGCCAGCAGCTTGATGAGCGGCACCTTGGCCACAGATACGCAGTATTTT. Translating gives CASSLMSGTLATDTQYF. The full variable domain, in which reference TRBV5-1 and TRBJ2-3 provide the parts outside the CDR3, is KAGVTQTPRYLIKTRGQQVTLSCSPISGHRSVSWYQQTPGQGLQFLFEYFSETQRNKGNFPGRFSGRQFSNSRSEMNVSTLELGDSALYLCASSLMSGTLATDTQYFGPGTRLTVL.